The T cell receptor beta chain under discussion was sequenced for a study of brain metastases from non-small cell lung cancer. Notes on the study in general: Paired brain metastases and primary tumors largely shared TCR repertoires. Fewer infiltrating T cells were found in brain metastases than primaries.

Germline V lookup: CDR1 SGHTA, CDR2 FQGNSA. V gave up 4 bases and J gave up 0 bases, with 5 bases separating them. CDR3 length: 13 amino acids. Sequenced by immunoSEQ multiplex PCR; TCRdb stores in-frame clones only, minus some. Of some 4,000 clones in the sample, about 80% were seen once. Worth noting for this clone: Its antigen is not known.

The specimen was primary lung tumor tissue. The origin of this receptor is a donor at least 40 years old with non-small cell lung cancer. V gene TRBV7-2 combines with J gene TRBJ2-3, with D hard to call. The CDR3 loop is CASSSQSTDTQYF. The CDR3 bases are TGTGCCAGCAGCTCGCAGAGCACAGATACGCAGTATTTT.